Below are 12 T cell receptor beta chains sequenced from a single sample in a study of blood T cell repertoires in COVID-19. Repertoires were generated with immunoSEQ multiplex PCR, while TCRdb's copy carries only in-frame clones and drops some. The profile shows about 42,000 clones, approximately 90% of them singletons. Sequencing was performed on peripheral blood. The receptors were sampled from a man aged 45 to 65 with active COVID-19.

The chain recombines TRBV24-1 with TRBJ2-3; unclear D gene. Trimming removed 3 bases at V and 4 bases at J, with 13 bases between. The CDR3 totals 15 residues. Germline loops: CDR1 KGHDR, CDR2 SFDVKD. The CDR3 region is CATSDRRALADTQYF. Here the CDR3 DNA reads TGTGCCACCAGTGATCGGCGAGCGTTAGCAGATACGCAGTATTTT.

The chain joins TRBV7-6 to TRBJ2-1; TRBD2 might be the D (6 bases). The CDR3 runs to 15 residues. Deletions cut 5 bases from V and 0 bases from J, with 11 bases between. Per germline, CDR1 SGHVS and CDR2 FNYEAQ. DNA of the CDR3: TGTGCCAGCAGCCCTGGGGAGGCCTCCTACAATGAGCAGTTCTTC. Amino acid sequence: CASSPGEASYNEQFF.

This CDR3 is CASRQAGTRTTNEQFF. The CDR3, as DNA: TGTGCCAGCAGGCAAGCCGGGACTAGGACCACGAATGAGCAGTTCTTC. The chain joins TRBV25-1 to TRBJ2-1; 8 bases agree with TRBD2. CDR3 size: 16 residues. CDR1 is MGHDK and CDR2 is SYGVNS in the germline V gene. Trimming cost V 6 bases and J 7 bases; bases outside gene matches: 14.

The V gene is TRBV27, the J gene TRBJ1-2; D is ambiguous. The V end lost 5 bases, the J end lost 6 bases, and 13 bases lay between the germline ends. Looked up from germline, CDR1 is MNHEY and CDR2 is SMNVEV (reference sequence). This CDR3 comprises 13 residues. CDR3 residues: CASSDVGRNGYTF. CDR3 nucleotides: TGTGCCAGCAGTGACGTCGGGAGAAATGGCTACACCTTC.

The sample holds one count of this clone. V is TRBV30 and J is TRBJ2-7; D is undetermined. Trimming cost V 2 bases and J 10 bases, with 18 bases left between them. The germline CDR1 and CDR2 sequences are GTSNPN and SVGIG (reference sequence). The CDR3 spans 13 residues. This CDR3 is CAWSRSLPDNQYF. In DNA, the CDR3 is TGTGCCTGGAGTCGCTCCCTCCCAGACAACCAGTACTTC.

This rearrangement joins TRBV19 to TRBJ2-1, with D tentatively TRBD2 (6 bases). Trimming took off 5 bases at V and 7 bases at J, with 12 bases between the two ends. The CDR3 has 13 amino acids. CDR1 and CDR2 from the germline V gene are LNHDA and SQIVND (reference sequence). Here the CDR3 DNA reads TGTGCCAGTAGTTCTCAGACTAGAAATGAGCAGTTCTTC. Its protein is CASSSQTRNEQFF.

The gene calls are TRBV18 and TRBJ2-7; D remains ambiguous. The V gene lost 4 bases and the J gene lost 6 bases, with 10 bases spanning the gap. Germline V CDR1 and CDR2: KGHSH, LQKENI. The CDR3 runs to 12 residues. The CDR3 DNA follows: TGTGCCAGCTCACTTGATATTAGCGAGCAGTACTTC. This gives the protein CASSLDISEQYF.

The rearrangement uses TRBV10-3 and TRBJ1-3; D unresolved. The CDR3 is 15 residues long. Germline V gene data show CDR1 as ENHRY and CDR2 as SYGVKD. The V end was cut by 4 bases, the J end by 1 base, with 11 bases between. Here the CDR3 DNA reads TGTGCCATCAGTGCCGTGGGAGGTTCTGGAAACACCATATATTTT. Protein product: CAISAVGGSGNTIYF.

CDR3 in DNA: TGTGCCTGGAGTGTAGGGCTAGCGCCGGCCAATGAGCAGTTCTTC. It encodes CAWSVGLAPANEQFF. This chain joins TRBV30 and TRBJ2-1; perhaps TRBD2 as D (6 bases). V dropped 0 bases and J dropped 6 bases, with 15 bases sitting between them. Germline V lookup: CDR1 GTSNPN, CDR2 SVGIG (reference sequence). The CDR3 contains 15 residues.

The chain employs TRBV4-1 and TRBJ2-3; possible D gene TRBD2, 6 bases. CDR3 size: 14 residues. Germline assignment: CDR1 MGHRA and CDR2 YSYEKL. V was trimmed by 4 bases and J by 1 base, leaving 9 bases between them. The CDR3 nucleotides are TGCGCCAGCAGCCCCGGGAGTGGCACAGATACGCAGTATTTT. Translating gives CASSPGSGTDTQYF.

The chain combines TRBV3-1 (or the pseudogene TRBV3-2) with TRBJ2-7, with D tentatively TRBD2 (5 bases). Per the germline V gene, CDR1 is LGHDT and CDR2 is YNNKEL (reference sequence). The CDR3 has 15 residues. V shed 0 bases and J shed 3 bases, with 12 bases lying between them. CDR3 bases: TGTGCCAGCAGCCAAGATCAACCGGGGATCTACGAGCAGTACTTC. This encodes CASSQDQPGIYEQYF.

V and J are TRBV5-1 and TRBJ2-6; no clear D gene. Germline V gene data show CDR1 as SGHRS and CDR2 as YFSETQ. V lost 5 bases, J lost 4 bases, and 10 bases lay in between. The CDR3 extends over 14 amino acids. The CDR3, as DNA: TGCGCCAGCAGGCCACCCGGGGGGGCCAACGTCCTGACTTTC. The encoded protein is CASRPPGGANVLTF.